Listed here are 20 T cell receptor beta chains from one sample, sequenced in a study of blood T cells in healthy people across ages. Using a J-beta primer mix together with a sample-barcoded 5' primer, a second PCR was run for roughly 7 to 12 cycles. Each CDR3 protein is one row after TCRdb ran MiXCR on the 5' RACE reads. Seen here are 1.5 million to 2 million distinct CDR3 sequences, under 30% observed once, and the top ten hold over 7%. Sequenced: blood. These receptors were taken from a woman aged 25 to 39 in good health.

This clonotype occurred many times. The junction shows a germline mismatch at one end, possibly a read error. The chain recombines TRBV28 with TRBJ2-1; 10 positions match TRBD2. Germline V gene lookup returns CDR1 MDHEN and CDR2 SYDVKM. This CDR3 region has 17 residues. The CDR3 DNA reads as TGTGCCAGTAGTTTCACCGTAGCGGGGGGAACCTACAATGAGCAGTTCTTC. This codes for CASSFTVAGGTYNEQFF.

This rearrangement joins TRBV7-8 to TRBJ1-4, with D possibly being TRBD1 (5 bases). The CDR3 is 15 amino acids. Germline V gene sequence: CDR1 SGHVS, CDR2 FQNEAQ. The V end was cut by 8 bases, the J end by 4 bases, with 17 bases between. CDR3 residues: CASASRAGSNEKLFF. The CDR3 DNA reads as TGTGCCAGCGCAAGCAGGGCAGGAAGTAATGAAAAACTGTTTTTT.

This clonotype was observed once. The V call is TRBV7-9, the J call TRBJ2-1, with TRBD2 matching 7 bases. J was trimmed by 1 base and V by 4 bases; bases with no gene match: 7. CDR1 and CDR2 (germline): SEHNR, FQNEAQ (reference sequence). This CDR3 has 16 residues. CDR3 in amino acids: CASSWEGRASYNEQFF. The CDR3 nucleotides are TGTGCCAGCAGCTGGGAGGGAAGGGCATCCTACAATGAGCAGTTCTTC.

In regard to this clonotype: This clone may be a read error of a much larger clone one base away. The chain recombines TRBV2 with TRBJ2-5, with 8 bases identical to TRBD1. CDR1 is SNHLY and CDR2 is FYNNEI in the germline V gene. The CDR3 has 14 residues. CDR3 protein: CGCSRGQAGETQYF. In DNA, the CDR3 is TGTGGCTGTTCCAGGGGGCAGGCAGGAGAGACCCAGTACTTC.

Regarding this clonotype: Lacking the conserved final phenylalanine or tryptophan, this CDR3 likely reflects a read error. CDR3 sequence: CASSEGGQGGYEQYC. The CDR3 region has the DNA TGTGCCAGCAGCGAGGGCGGACAGGGGGGCTACGAGCAGTACTGC. The chain uses TRBV6-1 and TRBJ2-5; 10 bases match TRBD1. The J call may be faulty, since TRBJ2-7 better matches the DNA end. CDR3 length: 15 amino acids. The germline V gene has CDR1 MNHNS and CDR2 SASEGT.

V and J are TRBV19 and TRBJ2-6; a weak D match, TRBD1 (5 bases). CDR3 size: 16 residues. CDR1 LNHDA and CDR2 SQIVND come from the germline V gene (reference sequence). V gave up 8 bases and J gave up 0 bases, with 14 bases separating them. The CDR3 bases are TGTGCCAGTGGTAAAGGGGATATCTCTGGGGCCAACGTCCTGACTTTC. Protein: CASGKGDISGANVLTF.

The chain is built from TRBV7-9 and TRBJ2-5; TRBD2 agrees at 12 bases. This CDR3 is built from 17 residues. After removal of 5 bases from V and 2 bases from J, the junction contained 9 bases not matched to a gene. The V gene's germline CDR1 is SEHNR and CDR2 FQNEAQ (reference sequence). In nucleotides, the CDR3 is TGTGCCAGCAGCCCCGGACTAGCGGGGTCTGCTCAAGAGACCCAGTACTTC. It encodes CASSPGLAGSAQETQYF. Drawing the rest from reference TRBV7-9 and TRBJ2-5, the complete variable domain is DTGVSQNPRHKITKRGQNVTFRCDPISEHNRLYWYRQTLGQGPEFLTYFQNEAQLEKSRLLSDRFSAERPKGSFSTLEIQRTEQGDSAMYLCASSPGLAGSAQETQYFGPGTRLLVL.

The rearrangement uses TRBV24-1 and TRBJ2-1; 8 bases match TRBD1. Germline trimming cut 1 base from V and 7 bases from J; bases unmatched to any gene: 11. There are 17 residues in the CDR3. Germline CDR1 KGHDR, CDR2 SFDVKD. The CDR3 loop is CATSDLGTGGSLNEQFF. The CDR3 DNA sequence: TGTGCCACCAGTGATTTAGGGACAGGTGGGAGCCTAAATGAGCAGTTCTTC.

This clonotype has a handful of counts. The chain links TRBV6-2 or TRBV6-3 to TRBJ2-5; D might be TRBD1 or TRBD2, each matching 5 bases. The CDR3 contains 14 residues. The germline gives CDR1 MNHEY, CDR2 SVGEGT. Trimming cost V 4 bases and J 11 bases, with 20 bases left between them. CDR3 protein: CASSSLGAPREQYF. CDR3 nucleotide sequence: TGTGCCAGCAGTTCCCTCGGGGCCCCCAGGGAGCAGTACTTC.

The rearrangement uses TRBV29-1 and TRBJ2-1, with D possibly being TRBD2 (5 bases). Per the germline V gene, CDR1 is SQVTM and CDR2 is ANQGSEA. Trimming left V 0 bases short and J 2 bases short, with 8 bases between. The CDR3 runs to 14 residues. For the CDR3, the DNA is TGCAGCGTTGAAGATTCGCGGGCCTACAATGAGCAGTTCTTC. Amino acid sequence: CSVEDSRAYNEQFF.

This chain uses TRBV5-5 with TRBJ2-5; D unresolved. Trimming left V 1 base short and J 4 bases short, with 14 bases between. Germline V gene sequence: CDR1 SGHKS, CDR2 YYEKEE (reference sequence). The CDR3 consists of 15 residues. Here the CDR3 reads CASSLKGQAIETQYF. The CDR3 region has the DNA TGTGCCAGCAGCTTGAAAGGGCAGGCGATAGAGACCCAGTACTTC. Using reference TRBV5-5 and TRBJ2-5 for the parts outside the CDR3, the full variable domain is DAGVTQSPTHLIKTRGQQVTLRCSPISGHKSVSWYQQVLGQGPQFIFQYYEKEERGRGNFPDRFSARQFPNYSSELNVNALLLGDSALYLCASSLKGQAIETQYFGPGTRLLVL.

The chain uses TRBV12-5 and TRBJ2-7; 9 positions match TRBD2. Trimming took 4 bases from V and 6 from J; bases not matched to a gene: 31. The CDR3 extends over 22 amino acids. The V gene's germline CDR1 is LGHNT and CDR2 FRNRAP. This chain's CDR3 is CASGSAPGPSRVPLAGRSEQYF. The CDR3 DNA follows: TGTGCTAGTGGTTCCGCCCCGGGACCCTCCCGGGTCCCTCTAGCGGGAAGGTCCGAGCAGTACTTC.

This clonotype was seen repeatedly, ten times or more. J is TRBJ2-1 and V is TRBV6-2 or TRBV6-3, with a tentative D call TRBD1 (6 bases). This CDR3 region has 14 residues. Trimming stripped 6 bases from V and 4 bases from J, with 13 bases between. The germline V gene encodes CDR1 MNHEY and CDR2 SVGEGT. The CDR3 is CASSKNQGYNEQFF. The CDR3 nucleotides read TGTGCCAGCAGCAAAAACCAGGGGTACAATGAGCAGTTCTTC.

The gene calls are TRBV4-1 and TRBJ2-2; D possibly corresponds to TRBD2 (6 bases). Trimming left V 1 base short and J 6 bases short, with 18 bases between. CDR3 length: 17 amino acids. CDR1 and CDR2 (germline): MGHRA, YSYEKL. CDR3 amino acids: CASSQVSAGGLAGELFF. The CDR3 DNA reads TGCGCCAGCAGCCAAGTCAGCGCCGGGGGACTGGCCGGGGAGCTGTTTTTT.

This clonotype was seen a handful of times. One end of the junction fails to match germline, which may point to a read error. V is TRBV5-1 and J is TRBJ2-7, with 8 positions matching TRBD1. The J call may be in error: the DNA end matches TRBJ2-5 better. Germline values: CDR1 SGHRS, CDR2 YFSETQ. The CDR3 runs 13 residues. The CDR3 here is CAGSPGGGETQYF. CDR3 bases: TGCGCCGGCAGCCCAGGGGGCGGAGAGACCCAGTACTTC.

This sequence joins TRBV5-1 and TRBJ2-2; D remains unclear. This CDR3 contains 14 residues. Germline CDR1 SGHRS, CDR2 YFSETQ. V was pared by 4 bases and J by 2 bases, with 9 bases between. The DNA of the CDR3 is TGCGCCAGCAGCCAGGTGATAAACACCGGGGAGCTGTTTTTT. Protein: CASSQVINTGELFF. The full variable domain, its missing parts supplied by reference TRBV5-1 and TRBJ2-2, is KAGVTQTPRYLIKTRGQQVTLSCSPISGHRSVSWYQQTPGQGLQFLFEYFSETQRNKGNFPGRFSGRQFSNSRSEMNVSTLELGDSALYLCASSQVINTGELFFGEGSRLTVL.

This clonotype has more than one count but fewer than ten. This chain links TRBV6-5 with TRBJ1-1; the match to TRBD1 covers 7 bases. Unmatched junction bases numbered 7, after V lost 6 bases and J lost 6 bases. CDR3 length: 13 amino acids. CDR1 and CDR2 from the germline V gene are MNHEY and SVGAGI. The chain's CDR3 is CASRKTTGSEAFF. CDR3 sequence (DNA): TGTGCCAGCAGAAAAACGACAGGGTCTGAAGCTTTCTTT.

This clonotype was picked up many times. V and J are TRBV6-2 or TRBV6-3 and TRBJ2-3; 11 positions match TRBD2. Unmatched junction bases numbered 0, after V lost 4 bases and J lost 0 bases. Looked up from germline, CDR1 is MNHEY and CDR2 is SVGEGT. The CDR3 extends over 15 amino acids. The CDR3, as DNA: TGTGCCAGCAGTTGGACTAGCGGGAGCACAGATACGCAGTATTTT. Its translation: CASSWTSGSTDTQYF.

The count of this clonotype is one. This chain links TRBV7-9 with TRBJ1-1, with D perhaps TRBD1 (5 bases). The germline V gene encodes CDR1 SEHNR and CDR2 FQNEAQ (reference sequence). V was clipped by 7 bases and J by 3 bases, with 15 bases between them. This CDR3 is built from 14 residues. For the CDR3, the DNA is TGTGCCAGCAACTTCGACGGGGGGGACACTGAAGCTTTCTTT. The encoded protein is CASNFDGGDTEAFF.

There are a few counts of this clonotype. The chain carries TRBV18 and TRBJ1-6; 8 bases fit TRBD1. The CDR3 consists of 16 residues. The ends lost 2 bases at V and 6 bases at J; junction bases unmatched: 6. Germline V lookup: CDR1 KGHSH, CDR2 LQKENI. The CDR3 is CASSPGQGSSNSPLHF. DNA of the CDR3: TGTGCCAGCTCACCAGGACAGGGAAGTAGTAATTCACCCCTCCACTTT.